These T cell receptor beta chains were read from a single sample in a study of cytomegalovirus exposure and HLA in healthy donors. Repertoires were generated with immunoSEQ multiplex PCR, while TCRdb's copy carries only in-frame clones and drops some. Of around 150,000 clones detected, approximately 70% appear once; the ten largest clones hold under 2%. Sequences were obtained from PBMCs. The origin of the receptors is a human donor in good health. The CDR3 runs from the conserved cysteine through the conserved F or W.

J	V	length	CDR3
TRBJ2-5	TRBV27	15	CASSLLAGVEETQYF
TRBJ2-3	TRBV28	15	CASSLRREILDTQYF
TRBJ1-1	TRBV6-1	13	CASRVGLNTEAFF
TRBJ2-5	TRBV6-6	13	CASSSGTVETQYF
TRBJ2-4	TRBV28	15	CASSLMPQTKNIQYF
TRBJ2-4	TRBV6-5	14	CASKTTGVENIQYF
TRBJ1-2	TRBV13	15	CASSLGAGLNYGYTF
TRBJ1-5	TRBV19	15	CASSIDLTRGQPQHF
TRBJ1-1	TRBV4-2	17	CASSQDGPGGGNTEAFF
TRBJ2-1	TRBV29-1	16	CSVASGRASSYNEQFF
TRBJ2-7	TRBV27	14	CASNPGTTSYEQYF
TRBJ2-1	TRBV9	11	CASSGSGEQFF
TRBJ2-7	TRBV13	15	CASSQVGQGKGEQYF
TRBJ2-2	TRBV2	14	CASLEEVNTGELFF
TRBJ2-7	TRBV7-3	15	CASSPALAGRNEQYF
TRBJ2-5	TRBV7-9	17	CASSLARTGYFQETQYF
TRBJ2-1	TRBV28	13	CASSLLGGNEQFF
TRBJ2-1	TRBV18	16	CASSPLTGVRYNEQFF
TRBJ2-1	TRBV19	13	CASSIPGPNEQFF
TRBJ2-2	TRBV28	16	CASSGQGGEYTGELFF
TRBJ2-5	TRBV14	17	CASSPEGETSAVGTQYF
TRBJ2-2	TRBV4-3	16	CASSLSSGRTTGELFF
TRBJ2-1	TRBV4-3	17	CASSQASTSGPGDEQFF
TRBJ2-3	TRBV7-9	17	CASSLALGTGSTDTQYF
TRBJ1-5	TRBV28	16	CASSLVQGASNQPQHF
TRBJ2-6	TRBV18	18	CASSLGTPDTSGANVLTF
TRBJ2-2	TRBV19	15	CASSSGTANTGELFF
TRBJ2-7	TRBV6-5	15	CASSRPGQSSYEQYF
TRBJ2-6	TRBV6-1	17	CASSAYRAFSGANVLTF
TRBJ2-3	TRBV11-2	15	CASSLTGLFTDTQYF
TRBJ1-2	TRBV18	18	CASSPPPGQGAQIYGYTF
TRBJ2-3	TRBV7-9	13	CAVRGGRTDTQYF
TRBJ1-5	TRBV4-3	15	CASSQGPGFSQPQHF
TRBJ2-7	TRBV28	14	CASSLWDRSYEQYF
TRBJ2-3	TRBV11-3	14	CASSLDRATDTQYF
TRBJ1-1	TRBV28	17	CASKATGTVISWTEAFF
TRBJ2-1	TRBV5-1	15	CASSVGTSGISEQFF
TRBJ2-5	TRBV7-9	13	CASSLGSRETQYF
TRBJ2-2	TRBV5-1	14	CASTSGTEAGELFF
NA	TRBV10-3	12	CAISEGGHEQYF
TRBJ2-1	TRBV4-1	19	CASSQDLGTSGRSYNEQFF
TRBJ1-2	TRBV27	15	CASRNSGGQNYGYTF
TRBJ2-5	TRBV28	16	CASSPHLQGPQETQYF
TRBJ2-7	TRBV6-5	14	CASSRDRRADEQYF
TRBJ1-1	TRBV11-3	15	CASRRGGDEGTEAFF
TRBJ2-5	TRBV25-1	12	CASTPAGGAQYF
TRBJ2-5	TRBV2	13	CASRDRGRETQYF
TRBJ2-5	TRBV5-8	14	CASSPGEGVKTQYF
TRBJ2-3	TRBV2	15	CASVRREEGTDTQYF
TRBJ2-1	TRBV27	14	CASSSRGPSNEQFF
TRBJ2-7	TRBV5-1	15	CASSLGGLGLDEQYF
TRBJ2-3	TRBV4-3	17	CASSQGDGEGYTDTQYF
TRBJ2-2	TRBV19	15	CASSPTGGGIGELFF
TRBJ1-2	TRBV28	13	CASSTGTMEGYTF